The next 24 T cell receptor beta chains were all read from a single sample in a study of T cells after posttransplantation cyclophosphamide. Repertoires were generated with immunoSEQ multiplex PCR, while TCRdb's copy carries only in-frame clones and drops some. Here the sample spans under 6,000 clones, around three quarters being singletons. Treatment was busulfan-fludarabine conditioning, a marrow graft, and cyclophosphamide on days +3 and +4. The material was PBMCs, obtained 362 days after allogeneic stem cell transplant with posttransplant cyclophosphamide. All receptors derive from a male patient over 55 who received an allogeneic stem cell transplant from an unrelated donor, was CMV-positive, and had acute GVHD only. A share of the T cells may be of graft donor origin.

The J gene is TRBJ2-7, the V gene TRBV5-1; tentatively, D is TRBD1 (6 bases). The CDR3 contains 15 residues. Deletions cut 0 bases from V and 0 bases from J, with 10 bases between. Germline CDR1 is SGHRS and CDR2 is YFSETQ. The DNA for the CDR3 is TGCGCCAGCAGCTTGGGTCAGGGGCCCTCCTACGAGCAGTACTTC. Translated, it gives CASSLGQGPSYEQYF.

This clone is termed medium-sized (0.01 to 0.1%). The chain employs TRBV5-6 and TRBJ1-4; D is ambiguous. Germline CDR1 SGHDT, CDR2 YYEEEE. The CDR3 has 13 amino acids. Trimming stripped 0 bases from V and 8 bases from J, with 8 bases between. CDR3 DNA: TGTGCCAGCAGCTTGGTACGAGAGGAAAAACTGTTTTTT. Its protein product is CASSLVREEKLFF.

This sequence joins TRBV18 and TRBJ2-5; tentatively, D is TRBD2 (5 bases). The V end lost 0 bases, the J end lost 5 bases, and 10 bases lay between the germline ends. The CDR3 contains 14 residues. CDR1 and CDR2 from the germline V gene are KGHSH and LQKENI. CDR3: CASSPPEVEETQYF. The CDR3 DNA reads as TGTGCCAGCTCACCACCGGAGGTGGAGGAGACCCAGTACTTC.

The chain carries TRBV28 and TRBJ2-5; 7 bases are a match to TRBD2. CDR3 length equals 14 residues. With 7 bases clipped from V and 5 bases from J, the junction kept 10 bases outside the gene matches. Germline assignment: CDR1 MDHEN and CDR2 SYDVKM. CDR3 bases: TGTGCCAGCATTCAAAGCGGGGCGGGGGAGACCCAGTACTTC. As protein: CASIQSGAGETQYF.

CDR3 DNA: TGCGCCAGCAGCTTCGGGACGGAGGGCCAAGAGACCCAGTACTTC. Encoded protein: CASSFGTEGQETQYF. The chain uses TRBV5-1 and TRBJ2-5; a possible D gene is TRBD2 (6 bases). V was trimmed by 2 bases and J by 1 base, leaving 12 bases between them. CDR1 and CDR2 from the germline V gene are SGHRS and YFSETQ. This CDR3 has 15 residues.

The chain joins TRBV5-4 to TRBJ2-5, with a weak D call TRBD1 (6 bases). The J call is in doubt because the DNA end fits TRBJ2-7 better. The CDR3 is 13 amino acids. Germline loops: CDR1 SGHNT, CDR2 YYREEE (reference sequence). CDR3 bases: TGTGCCAGCAGGCCAAAGGACAGCTACGAGCAGTACTTC. It specifies CASRPKDSYEQYF.

The genes are TRBV11-2 and TRBJ2-6, with D tentatively TRBD2 (6 bases). Trimming removed 1 base from V and 0 bases from J, with 16 bases in between. This CDR3 contains 19 residues. Germline V lookup: CDR1 SGHAT, CDR2 FQNNGV. The CDR3 sequence: CASSLVGWGGDSGANVLTF. The CDR3 nucleotides read TGTGCCAGCAGCTTAGTTGGGTGGGGAGGAGACTCTGGGGCCAACGTCCTGACTTTC.

The V and J genes are TRBV27 and TRBJ2-4, with 7 positions matching TRBD1. Germline lookup yields CDR1 MNHEY and CDR2 SMNVEV (reference sequence). This CDR3 has 15 amino acids. Trimming took 6 bases from V and 2 from J; bases not matched to a gene: 7. Written as DNA, the CDR3 is TGTGCCAGCAGCCCACAGACAGGGTCCAAAAACATTCAGTACTTC. Its translation is CASSPQTGSKNIQYF.

V and J are TRBV18 and TRBJ1-1, with 11 bases that match TRBD1. Unmatched junction bases numbered 13, after V lost 3 bases and J lost 1 base. Germline V gives CDR1 KGHSH, CDR2 LQKENI. The CDR3 length is 19 residues. The DNA for the CDR3 is TGTGCCAGCTCACCCCGTAGGACAGGGGGCGAGAGGGAGAACACTGAAGCTTTCTTT. It yields the protein CASSPRRTGGERENTEAFF.

The chain links TRBV7-2 to TRBJ2-7; 8 positions agree with TRBD2. The CDR3 covers 15 residues. Germline trimming cut 3 bases from V and 3 bases from J; bases unmatched to any gene: 7. Germline-derived CDR1 and CDR2 are SGHTA and FQGNSA. The CDR3 sequence: CASSLAGSGNYEQYF. The CDR3 DNA reads TGTGCCAGCAGCTTGGCAGGTAGCGGGAACTACGAGCAGTACTTC.

CDR3 protein: CASSQDLRGGNQPQHF. The CDR3 DNA is TGCGCCAGCAGCCAAGATCTACGGGGAGGCAATCAGCCCCAGCATTTT. The chain carries TRBV4-3 and TRBJ1-5; D gene unclear. CDR1 is LGHNA, CDR2 YSLEER, per germline. Between the trimmed V and J ends, which lost 0 bases and 2 bases, there was a span of 11 bases. This CDR3 region has 16 residues.

V is TRBV13 and J is TRBJ2-3; maybe TRBD2 (6 bases). The CDR3 spans 15 residues. V gave up 5 bases and J gave up 4 bases, with 16 bases separating them. The germline V gene encodes CDR1 PRHDT and CDR2 FYEKMQ (reference sequence). In nucleotides, the CDR3 is TGTGCCAGCAGCAAGACTAGTTCGTTTGCAGATACGCAGTATTTT. Its protein is CASSKTSSFADTQYF.

This clone was counted only a few times. The chain carries TRBV18 and TRBJ2-6, with TRBD1 identical over 7 bases. The CDR3 totals 16 residues. Germline-derived CDR1 and CDR2 are KGHSH and LQKENI. The junction had 4 bases not matched to a gene; V was cut back by 3 bases and J by 2 bases. CDR3 nucleotide sequence: TGTGCCAGCTCACCGACAGGGACGGCTGGGGCCAACGTCCTGACTTTC. Translation: CASSPTGTAGANVLTF.

This chain uses TRBV7-9 with TRBJ2-5, with 9 bases that match TRBD1. J gave up 3 bases and V 4 bases, and 0 bases lay outside the gene matches. Per germline, CDR1 SEHNR and CDR2 FQNEAQ (reference sequence). This CDR3 has 13 amino acids. CDR3 nucleotide sequence: TGTGCCAGCAGCTGGGACAGGGAAGAGACCCAGTACTTC. This gives the protein CASSWDREETQYF.

The chain is built from TRBV2 and TRBJ2-2; the match to TRBD2 covers 8 bases. Germline lookup yields CDR1 SNHLY and CDR2 FYNNEI. The J segment lost 5 bases and the V segment lost 2 bases, leaving 1 base of the junction unmatched. CDR3 length: 14 amino acids. The CDR3 nucleotides are TGTGCCAGCAGTGAACGGGGGGGTACCGGGGAGCTGTTTTTT. Its translation is CASSERGGTGELFF. Together with reference TRBV2 and TRBJ2-2, the CDR3 gives the full variable domain: EPEVTQTPSHQVTQMGQEVILRCVPISNHLYFYWYRQILGQKVEFLVSFYNNEISEKSEIFDDQFSVERPDGSNFTLKIRSTKLEDSAMYFCASSERGGTGELFFGEGSRLTVL.

This clone was seen a few times. The chain couples TRBV5-1 to TRBJ2-6; 7 positions match TRBD1. This CDR3 spans 16 amino acids. Germline trimming cut 4 bases from V and 0 bases from J; bases unmatched to any gene: 4. The germline V gene encodes CDR1 SGHRS and CDR2 YFSETQ. CDR3 DNA: TGCGCCAGCAGCGACAGGGTGACCTCTGGGGCCAACGTCCTGACTTTC. This sequence encodes CASSDRVTSGANVLTF.

The gene calls are TRBV21-1 and TRBJ2-4; the table's TRBD2 call for D was not verified on the DNA. TRBV21-1 counts as a pseudogene. The CDR3 covers 16 residues. CDR3 coding DNA: TGTGCCAGCAGCAAACTTAGGGGACTAGCCAAAAACATTCAGTACTTC. It specifies CASSKLRGLAKNIQYF.

This clone was detected only once. This sequence joins TRBV6-5 and TRBJ2-3, with D unresolved. This CDR3 has 15 residues. In germline, CDR1 is MNHEY, CDR2 SVGAGI. V shed 0 bases and J shed 2 bases, with 9 bases lying between them. CDR3 region: CASSYSASSTDTQYF. CDR3 nucleotides: TGTGCCAGCAGTTACTCAGCGAGCTCCACAGATACGCAGTATTTT.

This clone is labeled medium-sized. The chain recombines TRBV30 with TRBJ1-6, with a weak D call TRBD1 (5 bases). CDR3 size: 16 residues. V was cut by 1 base and J by 10 bases, with 20 bases left in between. From germline, CDR1 is GTSNPN and CDR2 SVGIG (reference sequence). The CDR3 here is CAWSAASGKPSSPLHF. CDR3 nucleotides: TGTGCCTGGAGTGCCGCCTCAGGGAAACCCTCCTCACCCCTCCACTTT.

This clone was seen only a few times. V usage is TRBV4-2 and J usage is TRBJ2-4, with D maybe TRBD1 (8 bases). This CDR3 region has 18 residues. Trimming shortened V by 5 bases and J by 0 bases, and 20 bases separated the two germline ends. Germline V gene lookup returns CDR1 LGHNA and CDR2 YNFKEQ. This CDR3 is CASSALTGEGVAKNIQYF. CDR3 nucleotides: TGTGCCAGCAGCGCCCTGACAGGGGAGGGGGTAGCCAAAAACATTCAGTACTTC.

This clone was seen more than once but under ten times. The CDR3 sequence is CASSQDPSGGPYEQYF. The CDR3 DNA reads as TGCGCCAGCAGCCAAGACCCTAGCGGGGGGCCCTACGAGCAGTACTTC. V gene TRBV4-3 combines with J gene TRBJ2-7; 11 nucleotides match TRBD2. In germline, CDR1 is LGHNA, CDR2 YSLEER. This CDR3 contains 16 residues. The J segment lost 2 bases and the V segment lost 0 bases, leaving 3 bases of the junction unmatched.

This clone was observed a handful of times. For the CDR3, the DNA is TGTGCCAGCAGTCTCTCAGAGGGAAGCTACGAGCAGTACTTC. Residues: CASSLSEGSYEQYF. J is TRBJ2-7 and V is TRBV27; D may be TRBD2 (5 bases). The ends were cut back, 5 bases at V and 3 bases at J, with 14 bases in the middle. Germline V gene data show CDR1 as MNHEY and CDR2 as SMNVEV (reference sequence). This CDR3 is built from 14 residues.

The CDR3, as DNA: TGTGCCAGCAGCCAAGATTATAGCGGGGTCCTATCCTACGAGCAGTACTTC. Protein sequence: CASSQDYSGVLSYEQYF. The chain uses TRBV4-2 and TRBJ2-5, with TRBD2 matching 8 bases. TRBJ2-7 matches the DNA end more closely, so the J call is doubtful. Germline CDR1 reads LGHNA; CDR2 reads YNFKEQ. CDR3 size: 17 residues.

The chain uses TRBV27 and TRBJ2-3, with 12 bases matching TRBD2. The CDR3 covers 16 residues. The ends lost 4 bases at V and 8 bases at J; junction bases unmatched: 10. The germline V gene has CDR1 MNHEY and CDR2 SMNVEV (reference sequence). The CDR3 nucleotides read TGTGCCAGCAGTTCTCTAGCGGGGGGGCCAGGGGGTACGCAGTATTTT. It specifies CASSSLAGGPGGTQYF.